This entry concerns a single TCR beta chain. Its antigen is not known. The sample is drawn from a study of T-cell reconstitution after alpha-beta-depleted transplantation in children. Germline assignment: CDR1 ENHRY and CDR2 SYGVKD. This CDR3 has 11 residues. The V end was cut by 4 bases, the J end by 5 bases, with 6 bases between. Overall study results and limits: The origin of high day-60 TCRbeta diversity in some patients lay in surviving recipient T cells and thymic progenitors. Where alpha-beta T cells came from about two months after transplant was reportedly several hundred expanded graft clones.

During its preparation, the TCRbeta library received unique molecular identifiers. TCRdb processed the PCR reads anew with MiXCR; each CDR3 protein has one entry. The repertoire holds approximately 230,000 distinct CDR3 sequences, with 25% as singletons. Here the sequenced sample was PBMCs, taken before TCRalphabeta/CD19-depleted stem cell transplant. The receptor was derived from a girl aged 2-10 years with Fanconi anemia, due to receive a stem cell transplant. The rearrangement uses TRBV10-3 and TRBJ2-7; D perhaps matches TRBD2 (5 bases). This CDR3 is CAISGADEQYF. The CDR3 region has the DNA TGTGCCATCAGTGGAGCGGACGAGCAGTACTTC.